These T cell receptor beta chains were read from a single sample in a study of shared clonotypes between healthy human individuals. The protocol was immunoSEQ multiplex PCR, while the TCRdb copy is restricted to in-frame clones and leaves out a portion. The sample includes around 700,000 clones, about three quarters of them seen just once. Material for sequencing was memory CD4+ T cells sorted from blood. These receptor sequences come from a woman in her twenties or thirties in good health. The CDR3 runs from the conserved cysteine through the conserved F or W. A D gene is named only where the DNA matches it firmly. For some rows the clone size is stated as once, few or many, or as a class when expanded; others skip it.

J	V	size	D	CDR3	DNA
TRBJ2-7	TRBV11-1	.	.	CASSSPGTVMGEQYF	TGTGCCAGCAGCAGCCCCGGGACGGTCATGGGGGAGCAGTACTTC
TRBJ2-7	TRBV5-1	.	.	CASSLVGASYEQYF	TGCGCCAGCAGCTTGGTAGGTGCCTCCTACGAGCAGTACTTC
TRBJ1-2	TRBV18	.	.	CASSPGLSGFEPEGYTF	TGTGCCAGCTCACCGGGTCTATCGGGATTCGAGCCGGAGGGCTACACCTTC
TRBJ1-1	TRBV2	.	.	CASKYRDMLSTEAFF	TGTGCCAGCAAGTACAGGGACATGTTGTCCACTGAAGCTTTCTTT
TRBJ1-5	TRBV7-8	.	TRBD1	CASSLRDRKHQPQHF	TGTGCCAGCAGCTTACGGGACAGAAAACATCAGCCCCAGCATTTT
TRBJ2-2	TRBV9	many	.	CASSAQGVGELFF	TGTGCCAGCAGCGCACAGGGAGTCGGGGAGCTGTTTTTT
TRBJ2-1	TRBV2	once	.	CASSGSNEQFF	TGTGCCAGCAGTGGTAGCAATGAGCAGTTCTTC
TRBJ1-2	TRBV6-6	.	TRBD1	CASSLGQLYGYTF	TGTGCCAGCAGTTTGGGACAGTTATATGGCTACACCTTC
TRBJ2-7	TRBV13	.	.	CASSSQLQGYNEQYF	TGTGCCAGCAGCTCTCAATTACAGGGTTACAACGAGCAGTACTTC
TRBJ1-5	TRBV18	.	TRBD1	CASSRDRGSEPQHF	TGTGCCAGCTCACGGGACAGGGGAAGTGAGCCCCAGCATTTT
TRBJ2-7	TRBV7-2	.	.	CASSSPGLSSYEQYF	TGTGCCAGCAGCTCACCGGGACTGAGCTCCTACGAGCAGTACTTC
TRBJ1-4	TRBV18	.	TRBD1	CASSPPGTGGEKLFF	TGTGCCAGCTCACCTCCCGGGACAGGGGGCGAAAAACTGTTTTTT
TRBJ2-3	TRBV28	.	.	CASSRTAVGDTQYF	TGTGCCAGCAGTCGGACAGCAGTGGGAGATACGCAGTATTTT
TRBJ1-4	TRBV7-9	.	.	CASSLAGRDCEKLFF	TGTGCCAGCAGCTTAGCGGGCAGGGATTGTGAAAAACTGTTTTTT
TRBJ1-2	TRBV7-9	.	TRBD1	CASSGGDSQLDGYTF	TGTGCCAGCAGCGGGGGGGACAGTCAGCTGGATGGCTACACCTTC
TRBJ1-3	TRBV29-1	.	TRBD1	CSGLTGPAGNTIYF	TGCAGCGGTTTGACAGGGCCGGCTGGAAACACCATATATTTT
TRBJ1-1	TRBV27	.	.	CASSLWAGVMNTEAFF	TGTGCCAGCAGCTTATGGGCAGGGGTAATGAACACTGAAGCTTTCTTT
TRBJ2-7	TRBV6-1	.	.	CASSASQGWEQYF	TGTGCCAGCAGTGCTTCACAGGGTTGGGAGCAGTACTTC
TRBJ1-2	TRBV6-6	.	TRBD1	CASSPGQNYGYTF	TGTGCCAGCTCACCGGGACAGAACTATGGCTACACCTTC
TRBJ2-7	TRBV5-6	.	.	CASSLDGLPYYEQYF	TGTGCCAGCAGCTTGGACGGACTCCCATACTACGAGCAGTACTTC
TRBJ2-3	TRBV11-2	.	TRBD2	CASSLGRETSTDTQYF	TGTGCCAGCAGCTTAGGGCGGGAGACTAGCACAGATACGCAGTATTTT
TRBJ2-1	TRBV14	.	TRBD2	CASSLLTSGRKDNEQFF	TGTGCCAGCAGCCTCCTGACTAGCGGGAGAAAGGATAATGAGCAGTTCTTC
TRBJ1-4	TRBV21-1	.	.	CASSKEGTENEKLFF	TGTGCCAGCAGCAAGGAGGGGACAGAGAATGAAAAACTGTTTTTT
TRBJ1-4	TRBV27	.	.	CASSLSVKGREKLFF	TGTGCCAGCAGTTTATCGGTCAAGGGACGCGAAAAACTGTTTTTT
TRBJ2-1	TRBV5-1	.	TRBD2	CASSLEASGRRYNEQFF	TGCGCCAGCAGCTTGGAGGCTAGCGGGCGACGCTACAATGAGCAGTTCTTC
TRBJ2-5	TRBV7-9	many	TRBD1	CASSPGTGGQQETQYF	TGTGCCAGCAGCCCAGGGACAGGGGGACAGCAAGAGACCCAGTACTTC
TRBJ1-5	TRBV7-8	.	TRBD1	CASGTGQGGNQPQHF	TGTGCCAGCGGAACGGGACAGGGAGGCAATCAGCCCCAGCATTTT
TRBJ2-7	TRBV27	.	.	CASSLRQGSYEQYF	TGTGCCAGCAGTTTACGTCAGGGTTCCTACGAGCAGTACTTC